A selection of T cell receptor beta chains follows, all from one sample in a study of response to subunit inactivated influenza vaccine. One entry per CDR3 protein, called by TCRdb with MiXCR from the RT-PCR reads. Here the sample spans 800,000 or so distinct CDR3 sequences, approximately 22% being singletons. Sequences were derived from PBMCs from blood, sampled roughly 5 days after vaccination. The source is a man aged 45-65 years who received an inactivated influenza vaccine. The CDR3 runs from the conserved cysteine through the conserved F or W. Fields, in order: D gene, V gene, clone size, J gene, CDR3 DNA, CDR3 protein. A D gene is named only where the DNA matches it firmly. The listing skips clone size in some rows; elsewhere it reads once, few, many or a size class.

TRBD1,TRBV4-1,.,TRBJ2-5,TGCGCCAGCAGCCAAGCTCGAGTCAGGACAGGGGGCGTAGAGACCCAGTACTTC,CASSQARVRTGGVETQYF
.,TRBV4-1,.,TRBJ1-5,TGCGCCAGCAGCCATCCACAGGGTTTTGGCAATCAGCCCCAGCATTTT,CASSHPQGFGNQPQHF
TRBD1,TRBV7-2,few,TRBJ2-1,TGTGCCAGCAGCCGCTACAGGGGGCTCTACAATGAGCAGTTCTTC,CASSRYRGLYNEQFF
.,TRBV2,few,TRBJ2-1,TGTGCCAGCAAGGTGGCAGTCGAGCAGTTCTTC,CASKVAVEQFF
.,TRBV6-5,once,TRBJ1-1,TGTGCCAGCAGTTACTCCCCGACAGGGAACACTGAAGCTTTCTTT,CASSYSPTGNTEAFF
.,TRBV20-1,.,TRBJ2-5,TGCAGCCCGAGAGGGGGCCAAGAGACCCAGTACTTC,CSPRGGQETQYF
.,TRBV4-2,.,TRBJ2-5,TGTGCCAGCAGCCAAGATGTTCAAGGGGCCCAAGAGACCCAGTACTTC,CASSQDVQGAQETQYF
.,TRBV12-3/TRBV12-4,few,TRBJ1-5,TGTGCCAGCAATCAGCCCCAGCATTTT,CASNQPQHF
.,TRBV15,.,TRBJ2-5,TGTGCCACCAGCAGAGTTGGCGGGGTTCAAGAGACCCAGTACTTC,CATSRVGGVQETQYF
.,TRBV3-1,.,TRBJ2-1,TGTGCCAGCAGCCAAGGTGGGGGAGGTGAGCAGTTCTTC,CASSQGGGGEQFF
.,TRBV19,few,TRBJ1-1,TGTGCCAGTAGTACCCCCTGGGGCACTGAAGCTTTCTTT,CASSTPWGTEAFF
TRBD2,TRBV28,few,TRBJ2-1,TGTGCCAGCATTCCCTACGGGACTAGCAGCCATGAGCAGTTCTTC,CASIPYGTSSHEQFF
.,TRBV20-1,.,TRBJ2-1,TGCAGTGCTAGAGTATCTCCCCTCAATGGTGAGCAGTTCTTC,CSARVSPLNGEQFF
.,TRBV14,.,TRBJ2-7,TGTGCCAGCAGCCAAGATTGGACGCCAACCTACGAGCAGTACTTC,CASSQDWTPTYEQYF
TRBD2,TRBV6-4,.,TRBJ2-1,TGTGCCAGCAGTGGTCTAGCGGGGTACAATGAGCAGTTCTTC,CASSGLAGYNEQFF
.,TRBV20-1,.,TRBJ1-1,TGCAGTGCTCTCGAGAACTACTACAGAGTGAACACTGAAGCTTTCTTT,CSALENYYRVNTEAFF
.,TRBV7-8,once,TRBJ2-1,TGTGCCAGCAGCACCCACCTTGAGCAGTTCTTC,CASSTHLEQFF
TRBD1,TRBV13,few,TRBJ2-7,TGTGCCAGCAGCTTGGGACAGGGGGCTGCAGAGCAGTACTTC,CASSLGQGAAEQYF
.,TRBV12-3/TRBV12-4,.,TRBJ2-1,TGTGCCAGCACCCAACGGGTCACCAATGAGCAGTTCTTC,CASTQRVTNEQFF
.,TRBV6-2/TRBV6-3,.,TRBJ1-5,TGTGCCAGCAGTACAACCGGGACATATAGCAATCAGCCCCAGCATTTT,CASSTTGTYSNQPQHF
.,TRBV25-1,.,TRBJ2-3,TGTGCCAGCAGACCAGGGGCTCACACAGATACGCAGTATTTT,CASRPGAHTDTQYF
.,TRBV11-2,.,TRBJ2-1,TGTGCCAGCAGATCTGTCGGGGGCTACAATGAGCAGTTCTTC,CASRSVGGYNEQFF
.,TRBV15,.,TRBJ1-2,TGTGCCACCAGCAGAGATAAAGGGTCATATGGCTACACCTTC,CATSRDKGSYGYTF
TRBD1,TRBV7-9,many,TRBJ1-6,TGTGCCAGCAGTCCAGGGACAGACCTATGGAATTCACCCCTCCACTTT,CASSPGTDLWNSPLHF
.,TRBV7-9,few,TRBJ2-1,TGTGCCAGCACCCCGGAGCAGTTCTTC,CASTPEQFF
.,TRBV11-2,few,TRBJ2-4,TGTGCCAGCAGCCCCAGACGGCCGCAGACGTCTCTAGCCAAAAACATTCAGTACTTC,CASSPRRPQTSLAKNIQYF
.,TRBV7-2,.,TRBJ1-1,TGTGCCAGGAGCCATGGTGGGAACACTGAAGCTTTCTTT,CARSHGGNTEAFF
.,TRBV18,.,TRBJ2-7,TGTGCCAGCGCCCGGGGACGGGACGTGGAGCAGTACTTC,CASARGRDVEQYF
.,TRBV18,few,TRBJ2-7,TGTGCCAGCTCAACTCTAGACGCATACGAGCAGTACTTC,CASSTLDAYEQYF
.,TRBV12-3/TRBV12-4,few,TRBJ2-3,TGTGCCAGCAGTTTAGGACTAGGGGGGACCTACACAGATACGCAGTATTTT,CASSLGLGGTYTDTQYF
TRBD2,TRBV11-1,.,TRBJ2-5,TGTGCCAGCAGCTCCGCCATGGCCGGGAGGGGTGGCAGGGAGACCCAGTACTTT,CASSSAMAGRGGRETQYF
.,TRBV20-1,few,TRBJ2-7,TGCAGTGCTAGACGACAGGACCGCTCCTACGAGCAGTACTTC,CSARRQDRSYEQYF
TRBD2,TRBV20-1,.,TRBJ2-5,TGCAGTGCTAGAGGGACTAGCGCCCAAGAGACCCAGTACTTC,CSARGTSAQETQYF
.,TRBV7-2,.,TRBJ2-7,TGTGCCAGCAGCTTATCAATTCGACTAGGGACCTACGAGCAGTACTTC,CASSLSIRLGTYEQYF
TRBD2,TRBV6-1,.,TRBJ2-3,TGTGCCACGCGGGGGGTTGGCACAGATACGCAGTATTTT,CATRGVGTDTQYF
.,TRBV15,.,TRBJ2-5,TGTGCCACCAGCAGAGATAGAGGCTACCGGAGCGGGACCCAGTACTTC,CATSRDRGYRSGTQYF
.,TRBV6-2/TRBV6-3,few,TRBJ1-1,TGTGCCAGCAGTTCCCCGGGGGGTAGCACTGAAGCTTTCTTT,CASSSPGGSTEAFF
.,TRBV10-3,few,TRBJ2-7,TGTGCCACCAACCGGCCACAGTCCTACGAGCAGTACTTC,CATNRPQSYEQYF
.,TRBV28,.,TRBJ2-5,TGTGCCAGCAGTTCCCCACACCTAACCGACAGGTTCTCCTACTTC,CASSSPHLTDRFSYF
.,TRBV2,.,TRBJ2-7,TGTGCCAGCAGTGGAGGGCATCCTGGGGCCTACGAGCAGTACTTC,CASSGGHPGAYEQYF
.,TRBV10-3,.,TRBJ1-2,TGTGCCATCAGGCTGACAGGCAACTATGGCTACACCTTC,CAIRLTGNYGYTF
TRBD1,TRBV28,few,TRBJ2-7,TGTGCCAGCAGTCTCGGACAGGGAGTGCAGTACTTC,CASSLGQGVQYF
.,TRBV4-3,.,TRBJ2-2,TGCGCCAGCAGCCAAGAAGGATACGGCAACAGCGGGGAGCTGTTTTTT,CASSQEGYGNSGELFF
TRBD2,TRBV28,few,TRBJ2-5,TGTGCCACCGAGCCCCCGGGGGGAGAGACCCAGTACTTC,CATEPPGGETQYF
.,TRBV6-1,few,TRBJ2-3,TGTGCCAGCAGGATGGACAGAACAGATACGCAGTATTTT,CASRMDRTDTQYF
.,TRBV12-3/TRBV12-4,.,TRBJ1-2,TGTGCCAGCAGTTTAGCCCGGCGAACACTCTATGGCTACACCTTC,CASSLARRTLYGYTF
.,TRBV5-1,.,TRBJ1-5,TGCGCCAGCAGCCCGGGCGGGGGAGACAATCAGCCCCAGCATTTT,CASSPGGGDNQPQHF
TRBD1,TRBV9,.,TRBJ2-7,TGTGCCAGCGCTCCGGACAGGGGGCTGTACGAGCAGTACTTC,CASAPDRGLYEQYF
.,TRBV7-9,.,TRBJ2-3,TGTGCCAGCAGCCCGGACAGTGATGGGACAGATACGCAGTATTTT,CASSPDSDGTDTQYF
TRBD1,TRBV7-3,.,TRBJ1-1,TGTGCCAGCAGCCAATATCGACAGGGGGAACGAAACACTGAAGCTTTCTTT,CASSQYRQGERNTEAFF
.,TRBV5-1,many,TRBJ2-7,TGCGCCAGCAGCTTGGTTTCGGGGGGCATCCCCGGGGACGAGCAGTACTTC,CASSLVSGGIPGDEQYF
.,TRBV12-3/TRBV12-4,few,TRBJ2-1,TGTGCCAGCAGTTTCGGGCAGCTCAATGAGCAGTTCTTC,CASSFGQLNEQFF
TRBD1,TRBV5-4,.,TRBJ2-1,TGTGCCAGCAGCTTATCCCAGGGGGCGATCAATGAGCAGTTCTTC,CASSLSQGAINEQFF
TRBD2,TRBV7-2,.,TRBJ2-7,TGTGCCAGCAGCTTAACATTGGGACTAGCGGGGGAGCAGTACTTC,CASSLTLGLAGEQYF